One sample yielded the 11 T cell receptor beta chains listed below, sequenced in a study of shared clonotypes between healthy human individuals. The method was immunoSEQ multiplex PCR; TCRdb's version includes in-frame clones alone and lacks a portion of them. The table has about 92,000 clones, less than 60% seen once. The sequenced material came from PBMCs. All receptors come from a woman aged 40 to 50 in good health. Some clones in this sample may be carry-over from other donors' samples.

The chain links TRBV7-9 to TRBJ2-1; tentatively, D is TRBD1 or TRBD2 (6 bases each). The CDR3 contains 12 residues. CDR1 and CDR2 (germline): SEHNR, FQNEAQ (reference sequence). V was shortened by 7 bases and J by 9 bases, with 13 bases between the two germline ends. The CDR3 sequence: CASNTGRGEQFF. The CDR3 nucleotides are TGTGCCAGCAACACAGGGCGGGGTGAGCAGTTCTTC.

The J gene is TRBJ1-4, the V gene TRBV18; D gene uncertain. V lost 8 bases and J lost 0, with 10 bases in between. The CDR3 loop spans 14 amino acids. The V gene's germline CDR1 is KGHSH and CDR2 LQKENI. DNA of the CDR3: TGTGCCAGCACTCAGACAACAACTAATGAAAAACTGTTTTTT. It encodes CASTQTTTNEKLFF.

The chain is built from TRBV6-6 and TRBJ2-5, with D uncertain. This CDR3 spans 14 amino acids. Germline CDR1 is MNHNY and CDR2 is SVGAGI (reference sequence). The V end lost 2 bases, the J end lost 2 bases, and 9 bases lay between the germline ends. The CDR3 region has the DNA TGTGCCAGCAGTTACGCGGCTGAACAAGAGACCCAGTACTTC. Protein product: CASSYAAEQETQYF.

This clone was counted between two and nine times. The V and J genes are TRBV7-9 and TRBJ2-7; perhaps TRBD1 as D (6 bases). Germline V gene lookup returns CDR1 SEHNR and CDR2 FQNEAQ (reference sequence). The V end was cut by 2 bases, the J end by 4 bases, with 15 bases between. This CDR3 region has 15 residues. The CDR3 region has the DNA TGTGCCAGCAGCTTAAGGTGGGGGCAACATTACGAGCAGTACTTC. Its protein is CASSLRWGQHYEQYF.

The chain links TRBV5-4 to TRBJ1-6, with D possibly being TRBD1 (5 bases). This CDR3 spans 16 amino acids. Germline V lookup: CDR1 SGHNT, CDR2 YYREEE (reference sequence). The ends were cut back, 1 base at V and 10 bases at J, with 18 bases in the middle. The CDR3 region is CASSLHRGPGESPLHF. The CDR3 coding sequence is TGTGCCAGCAGCTTGCACCGCGGGCCGGGGGAATCACCCCTCCACTTT.

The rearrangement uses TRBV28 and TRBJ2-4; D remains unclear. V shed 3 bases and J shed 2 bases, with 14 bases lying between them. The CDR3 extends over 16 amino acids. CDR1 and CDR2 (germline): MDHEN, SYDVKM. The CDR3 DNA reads TGTGCCAGCAGTTTTGCTCAGGACGTTCCCAAAAACATTCAGTACTTC. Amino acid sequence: CASSFAQDVPKNIQYF.

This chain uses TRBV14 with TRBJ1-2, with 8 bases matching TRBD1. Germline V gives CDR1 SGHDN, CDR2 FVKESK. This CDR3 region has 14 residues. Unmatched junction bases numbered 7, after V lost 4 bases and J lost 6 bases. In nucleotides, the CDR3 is TGTGCCAGCAGCCGCGGACAGGGAGGGGATGGCTACACCTTC. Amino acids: CASSRGQGGDGYTF.

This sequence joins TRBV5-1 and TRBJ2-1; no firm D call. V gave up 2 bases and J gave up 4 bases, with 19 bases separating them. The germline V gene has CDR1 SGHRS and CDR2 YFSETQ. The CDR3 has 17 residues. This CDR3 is CASSFNTAGVGYNEQFF. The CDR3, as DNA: TGCGCCAGCAGCTTTAATACCGCTGGGGTGGGATACAATGAGCAGTTCTTC.

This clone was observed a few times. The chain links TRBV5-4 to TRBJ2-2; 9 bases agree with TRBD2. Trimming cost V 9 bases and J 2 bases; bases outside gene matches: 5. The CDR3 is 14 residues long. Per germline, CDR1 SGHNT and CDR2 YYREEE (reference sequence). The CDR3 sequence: CATKGTSNTGELFF. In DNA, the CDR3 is TGTGCCACCAAAGGGACTAGCAACACCGGGGAGCTGTTTTTT.

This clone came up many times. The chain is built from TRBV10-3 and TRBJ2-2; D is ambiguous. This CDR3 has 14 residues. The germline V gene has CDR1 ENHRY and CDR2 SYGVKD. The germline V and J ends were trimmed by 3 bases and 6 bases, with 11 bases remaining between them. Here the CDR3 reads CAISEFEDSGELFF. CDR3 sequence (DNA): TGTGCCATCAGTGAATTCGAGGATTCCGGGGAGCTGTTTTTT.

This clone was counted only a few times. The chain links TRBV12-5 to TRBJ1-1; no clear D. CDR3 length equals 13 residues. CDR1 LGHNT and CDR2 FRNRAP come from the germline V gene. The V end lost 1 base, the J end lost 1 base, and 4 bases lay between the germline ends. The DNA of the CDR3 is TGTGCTAGTGGTTTGGGACCGAACACTGAAGCTTTCTTT. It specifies CASGLGPNTEAFF.